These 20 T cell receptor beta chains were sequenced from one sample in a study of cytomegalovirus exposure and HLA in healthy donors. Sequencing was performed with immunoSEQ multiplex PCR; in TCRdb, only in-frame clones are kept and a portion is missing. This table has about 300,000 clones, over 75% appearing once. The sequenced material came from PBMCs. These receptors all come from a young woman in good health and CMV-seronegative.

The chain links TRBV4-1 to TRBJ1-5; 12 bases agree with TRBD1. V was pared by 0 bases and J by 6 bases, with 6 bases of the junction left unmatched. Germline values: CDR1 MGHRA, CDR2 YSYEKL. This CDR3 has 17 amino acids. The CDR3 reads CASSQDGTGGGFQPQHF. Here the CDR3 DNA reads TGCGCCAGCAGCCAAGATGGGACAGGGGGCGGTTTTCAGCCCCAGCATTTT.

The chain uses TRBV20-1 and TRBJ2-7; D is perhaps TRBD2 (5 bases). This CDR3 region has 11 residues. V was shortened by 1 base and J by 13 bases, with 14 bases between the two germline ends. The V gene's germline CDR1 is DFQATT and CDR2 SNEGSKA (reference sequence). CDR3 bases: TGCAGTGCTAGAGGAGCGAGGGAGTTTTACTTC. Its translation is CSARGAREFYF.

The CDR3 sequence: CASSYGSSSYNEQFF. In nucleotides, the CDR3 is TGTGCCAGCAGTTACGGTTCTAGCTCCTACAATGAGCAGTTCTTC. The V call is TRBV6-5, the J call TRBJ2-1; D not certain. Germline loops: CDR1 MNHEY, CDR2 SVGAGI. The CDR3 extends over 15 amino acids. The V and J ends lost 2 bases and 0 bases respectively, with 8 bases between them.

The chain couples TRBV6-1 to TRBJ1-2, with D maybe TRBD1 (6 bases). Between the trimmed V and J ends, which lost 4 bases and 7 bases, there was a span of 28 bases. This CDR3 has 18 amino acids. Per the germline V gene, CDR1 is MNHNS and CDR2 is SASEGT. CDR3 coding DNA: TGTGCCAGCAGTGCCACCGGGACACTCGGCCGGGGAATATTTGGCTACACCTTC. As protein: CASSATGTLGRGIFGYTF.

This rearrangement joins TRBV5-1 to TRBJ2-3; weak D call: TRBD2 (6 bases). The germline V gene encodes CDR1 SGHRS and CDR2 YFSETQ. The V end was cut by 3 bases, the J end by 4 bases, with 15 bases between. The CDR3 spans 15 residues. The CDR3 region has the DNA TGCGCCAGCAGCTACGGTGGCGGGACCGCAGATACGCAGTATTTT. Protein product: CASSYGGGTADTQYF.

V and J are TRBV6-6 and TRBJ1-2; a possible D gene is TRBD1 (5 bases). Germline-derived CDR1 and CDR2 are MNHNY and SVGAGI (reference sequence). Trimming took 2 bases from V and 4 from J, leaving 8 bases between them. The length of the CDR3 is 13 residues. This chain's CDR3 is CASSYAGGYGYTF. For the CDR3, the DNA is TGTGCCAGCAGTTACGCGGGGGGCTATGGCTACACCTTC.

CDR3 residues: CASSQDPAIPEGAEQYF. CDR3 coding DNA: TGTGCCAGCAGCCAAGATCCGGCCATACCGGAGGGGGCCGAGCAGTACTTC. This chain joins TRBV14 and TRBJ2-7, with D possibly matching TRBD1 (7 bases). The CDR3 is 17 amino acids. The V end lost 0 bases, the J end lost 6 bases, and 21 bases lay between the germline ends. Looked up from germline, CDR1 is SGHDN and CDR2 is FVKESK.

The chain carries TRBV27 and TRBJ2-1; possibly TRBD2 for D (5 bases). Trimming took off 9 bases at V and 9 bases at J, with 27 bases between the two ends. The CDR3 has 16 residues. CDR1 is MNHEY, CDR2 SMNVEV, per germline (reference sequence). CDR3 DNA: TGTGCCAGTAGGACGCCTCGGGGTGCCCCCGACGGTGAGCAGTTCTTC. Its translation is CASRTPRGAPDGEQFF.

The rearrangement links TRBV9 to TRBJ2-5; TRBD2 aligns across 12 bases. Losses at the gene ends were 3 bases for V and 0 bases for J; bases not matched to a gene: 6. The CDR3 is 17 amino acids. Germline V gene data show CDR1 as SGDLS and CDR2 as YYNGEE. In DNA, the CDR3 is TGTGCCAGCAGCGGCCGGACTAGCGGGATGTACCAAGAGACCCAGTACTTC. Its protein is CASSGRTSGMYQETQYF. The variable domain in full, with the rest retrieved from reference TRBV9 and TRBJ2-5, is DSGVTQTPKHLITATGQRVTLRCSPRSGDLSVYWYQQSLDQGLQFLIQYYNGEERAKGNILERFSAQQFPDLHSELNLSSLELGDSALYFCASSGRTSGMYQETQYFGPGTRLLVL.

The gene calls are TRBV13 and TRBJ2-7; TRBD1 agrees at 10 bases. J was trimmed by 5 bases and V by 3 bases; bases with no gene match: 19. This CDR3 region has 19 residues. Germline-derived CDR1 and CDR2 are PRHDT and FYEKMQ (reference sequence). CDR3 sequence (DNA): TGTGCCAGCAGCTTGATACTCTCCCCCCCGGGACAGGGGTTCCACGAGCAGTACTTC. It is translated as CASSLILSPPGQGFHEQYF.

The CDR3 here is CACHFWEYYEQYF. The CDR3 DNA is TGTGCCTGCCACTTCTGGGAGTACTACGAGCAGTACTTC. This chain uses TRBV6-8 with TRBJ2-7; D possibly corresponds to TRBD2 (5 bases). CDR3 size: 13 residues. Germline lookup yields CDR1 MNHGY and CDR2 SAAAGT. Between the trimmed V and J ends, which lost 11 bases and 3 bases, there was a span of 17 bases.

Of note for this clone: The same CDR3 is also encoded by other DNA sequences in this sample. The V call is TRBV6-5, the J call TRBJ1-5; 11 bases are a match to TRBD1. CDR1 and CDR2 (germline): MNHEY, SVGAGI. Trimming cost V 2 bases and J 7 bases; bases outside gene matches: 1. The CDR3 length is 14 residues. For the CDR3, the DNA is TGTGCCAGCAGTTACGGGACAGGGGGACAGCCCCAGCATTTT. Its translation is CASSYGTGGQPQHF.

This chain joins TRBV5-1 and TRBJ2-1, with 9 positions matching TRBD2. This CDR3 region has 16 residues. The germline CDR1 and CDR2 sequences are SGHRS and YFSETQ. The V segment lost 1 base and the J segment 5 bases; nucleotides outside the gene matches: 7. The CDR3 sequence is CASSLMTSGVNNEQFF. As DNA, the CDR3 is TGCGCCAGCAGCTTGATGACTAGCGGAGTAAACAATGAGCAGTTCTTC.

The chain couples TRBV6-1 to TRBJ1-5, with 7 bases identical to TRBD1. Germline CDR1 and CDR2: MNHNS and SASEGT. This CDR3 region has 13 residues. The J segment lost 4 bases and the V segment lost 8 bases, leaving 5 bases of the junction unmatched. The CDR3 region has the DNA TGTGCCAGCGCCGGGACAGATAATCAGCCCCAGCATTTT. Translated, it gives CASAGTDNQPQHF.

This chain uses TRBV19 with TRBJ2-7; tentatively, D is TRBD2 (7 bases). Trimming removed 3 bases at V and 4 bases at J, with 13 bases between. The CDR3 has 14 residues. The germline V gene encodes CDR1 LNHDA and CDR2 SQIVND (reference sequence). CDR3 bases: TGTGCCAGTAGTATCACCAGGGGAGGGTACGAGCAGTACTTC. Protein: CASSITRGGYEQYF. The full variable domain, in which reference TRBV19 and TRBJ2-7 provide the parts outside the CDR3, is DGGITQSPKYLFRKEGQNVTLSCEQNLNHDAMYWYRQDPGQGLRLIYYSQIVNDFQKGDIAEGYSVSREKKESFPLTVTSAQKNPTAFYLCASSITRGGYEQYFGPGTRLTVT.

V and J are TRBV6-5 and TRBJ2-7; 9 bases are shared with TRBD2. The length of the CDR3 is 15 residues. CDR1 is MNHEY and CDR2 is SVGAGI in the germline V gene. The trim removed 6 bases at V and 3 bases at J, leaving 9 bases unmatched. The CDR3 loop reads CASSLSGSGVYEQYF. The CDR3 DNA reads TGTGCCAGCAGCCTTAGCGGGAGTGGGGTCTACGAGCAGTACTTC.

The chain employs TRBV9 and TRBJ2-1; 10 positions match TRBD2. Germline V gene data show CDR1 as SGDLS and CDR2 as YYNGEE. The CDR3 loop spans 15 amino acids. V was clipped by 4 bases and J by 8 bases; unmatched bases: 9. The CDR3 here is CASSPSSGSHDEQFF. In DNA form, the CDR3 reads TGTGCCAGCAGCCCTTCTAGCGGGAGCCATGATGAGCAGTTCTTC.

The CDR3: CASRGDSLQETQYF. The CDR3 nucleotides are TGTGCCAGCAGGGGGGACAGCCTACAAGAGACCCAGTACTTC. The gene calls are TRBV6-6 and TRBJ2-5; 7 bases fit TRBD1. CDR1 and CDR2 (germline): MNHNY, SVGAGI (reference sequence). The length of the CDR3 is 14 residues. Trimming took 6 bases from V and 2 from J; bases not matched to a gene: 6.

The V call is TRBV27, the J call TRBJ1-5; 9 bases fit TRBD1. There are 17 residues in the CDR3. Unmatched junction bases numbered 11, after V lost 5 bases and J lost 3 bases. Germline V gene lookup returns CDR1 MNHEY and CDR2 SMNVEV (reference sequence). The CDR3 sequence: CASSVAGGQGYNQPQHF. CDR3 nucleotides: TGTGCCAGCAGTGTCGCGGGGGGACAGGGCTACAATCAGCCCCAGCATTTT.

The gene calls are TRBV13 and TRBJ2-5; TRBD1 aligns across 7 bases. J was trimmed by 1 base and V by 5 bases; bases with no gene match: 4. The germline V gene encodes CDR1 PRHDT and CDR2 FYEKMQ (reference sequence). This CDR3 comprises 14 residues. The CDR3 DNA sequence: TGTGCCAGCAGCACCCGGGACAGCCAAGAGACCCAGTACTTC. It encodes CASSTRDSQETQYF.